The 7 T cell receptor beta chains below all came from one sample that was sequenced in a study of blood T cell repertoires in COVID-19. Here immunoSEQ multiplex PCR was the method, and the copy in TCRdb shows in-frame clones only, minus some. The sample has about 87,000 clones; roughly 86% are singletons. The sample taken for sequencing was peripheral blood. These receptors came from a man aged 40-49 years with acute or convalescent COVID-19.

V gene TRBV19 combines with J gene TRBJ1-1; TRBD1 matches 9 bases. With V trimmed by 6 bases and J by 5 bases, 7 bases remained unmatched. Germline values: CDR1 LNHDA, CDR2 SQIVND (reference sequence). CDR3 length: 14 residues. CDR3 region: CASSTGGAGTEAFF. The CDR3 DNA sequence: TGTGCCAGTAGCACAGGGGGCGCGGGAACTGAAGCTTTCTTT.

The chain carries TRBV19 and TRBJ2-7, with D possibly being TRBD1 (6 bases). V dropped 5 bases and J dropped 7 bases, with 15 bases sitting between them. The CDR3 has 13 amino acids. From germline, CDR1 is LNHDA and CDR2 SQIVND (reference sequence). CDR3 protein: CASSATQGSEQYF. The DNA for the CDR3 is TGTGCCAGTAGTGCAACTCAGGGGAGTGAGCAGTACTTC. The full variable domain, with the rest looked up from reference TRBV19 and TRBJ2-7, is DGGITQSPKYLFRKEGQNVTLSCEQNLNHDAMYWYRQDPGQGLRLIYYSQIVNDFQKGDIAEGYSVSREKKESFPLTVTSAQKNPTAFYLCASSATQGSEQYFGPGTRLTVT.

The chain combines TRBV6-2 or TRBV6-3 with TRBJ1-4; 8 positions match TRBD1. This CDR3 region has 15 residues. The J segment lost 6 bases and the V segment lost 5 bases, leaving 8 bases of the junction unmatched. Germline assignment: CDR1 MNHEY and CDR2 SVGEGT. CDR3 nucleotide sequence: TGTGCCAGCAGTACTTCAGGGGGCTTCGATGAAAAACTGTTTTTT. As protein: CASSTSGGFDEKLFF.

The gene calls are TRBV5-5 and TRBJ2-1, with D perhaps matching TRBD1 (6 bases). Between the trimmed V and J ends, which lost 4 bases and 4 bases, there was a span of 24 bases. Per germline, CDR1 SGHKS and CDR2 YYEKEE (reference sequence). This CDR3 is built from 18 residues. CDR3 sequence reads: CASSPIDRTGTLYNEQFF. Here the CDR3 DNA reads TGTGCCAGCAGCCCAATTGACCGTACCGGGACATTGTACAATGAGCAGTTCTTC. Based on the CDR3 plus reference TRBV5-5 and TRBJ2-1, the full variable domain is DAGVTQSPTHLIKTRGQQVTLRCSPISGHKSVSWYQQVLGQGPQFIFQYYEKEERGRGNFPDRFSARQFPNYSSELNVNALLLGDSALYLCASSPIDRTGTLYNEQFFGPGTRLTVL.

The chain has TRBV7-9 and TRBJ2-7; no clear D gene. The V gene lost 6 bases and the J gene lost 4 bases, with 13 bases spanning the gap. Per germline, CDR1 SEHNR and CDR2 FQNEAQ (reference sequence). The CDR3 sequence is 13 residues long. CDR3 sequence (DNA): TGTGCCAGCAGAGGTCGCTCCGGGTACGAGCAGTACTTC. It specifies CASRGRSGYEQYF.

The chain couples TRBV5-6 to TRBJ1-6; no definite D call. Germline values: CDR1 SGHDT, CDR2 YYEEEE. Trimming stripped 0 bases from V and 3 bases from J, with 10 bases between. This CDR3 is built from 16 residues. The CDR3: CASSLGTEVYNSPLHF. The DNA of the CDR3 is TGTGCCAGCAGCTTGGGAACAGAAGTCTATAATTCACCCCTCCACTTT. Combining the CDR3 with reference TRBV5-6 and TRBJ1-6 gives the whole variable domain DAGVTQSPTHLIKTRGQQVTLRCSPKSGHDTVSWYQQALGQGPQFIFQYYEEEERQRGNFPDRFSGHQFPNYSSELNVNALLLGDSALYLCASSLGTEVYNSPLHFGNGTRLTVT.

As DNA, the CDR3 is TGTGCCAGCAGCGGGACTCCAGGAGCTAATCAGCCCCAGCATTTT. Translated, it gives CASSGTPGANQPQHF. The rearrangement uses TRBV9 and TRBJ1-5; D is unresolved. Germline loops: CDR1 SGDLS, CDR2 YYNGEE. The CDR3 has 15 amino acids. The V and J ends lost 3 bases and 4 bases respectively, with 14 bases between them.